This T cell receptor beta chain was profiled in a study of OX40 agonist ivuxolimab in advanced cancers. Study summary: A history of anti-PD-1, anti-PD-L1 or anti-CTLA-4 therapy was acceptable, and 40% had some. Study conclusions and caveats: CD4+ and CD8+ blood T cells expanded clonally by week 6 at 0.1 to 3.0 mg/kg.

There are 13 residues in the CDR3. The V end was cut by 4 bases, the J end by 10 bases, with 12 bases between. Germline CDR1 and CDR2: SGHRS and YFSETQ. Profiled with immunoSEQ multiplex PCR; TCRdb holds only in-frame clones, not every one. The data contain approximately 99,000 clones, around 96% of them seen just once; the ten biggest clones take up 2% to 2.5%. Turning to this clone: What it recognizes is unknown.

The chain joins TRBV5-1 to TRBJ1-6; a possible D gene is TRBD1 (5 bases). The material was CD4+ or CD8+ T cells sorted from blood, obtained in a trial of the OX40 agonist ivuxolimab. The source is an adult with an advanced solid tumor such as melanoma, head and neck, liver or kidney cancer. CDR3 sequence: CASSAGVGSPLHF. CDR3 sequence (DNA): TGCGCCAGCAGCGCGGGGGTGGGCTCACCCCTCCACTTT.